The 12 T cell receptor beta chains reported below all come from one sample, sequenced in a study of control samples from healthy donors and cancer patients. TCRdb keeps only in-frame clones here, not all; method: immunoSEQ multiplex PCR. The sample has around 99,000 clones, 75% to 90% seen once. Source material: blood. All receptors come from a woman in her fifties or sixties in good health.

The J gene is TRBJ2-3, the V gene TRBV9; D is unresolved. Trimming stripped 4 bases from V and 0 bases from J, with 9 bases between. Germline values: CDR1 SGDLS, CDR2 YYNGEE. The CDR3 has 14 amino acids. CDR3: CASSTRRSTDTQYF. The CDR3 coding sequence is TGTGCCAGCAGCACCCGCCGTAGCACAGATACGCAGTATTTT.

CDR3 in DNA: TGTGCCAGTAGTATATACCCAGGGACCGATGAGCAGTTCTTC. Translating gives CASSIYPGTDEQFF. The V call is TRBV19, the J call TRBJ2-1; TRBD1 or TRBD2 may be the D gene (5 bases each). Per the germline V gene, CDR1 is LNHDA and CDR2 is SQIVND (reference sequence). V lost 2 bases and J 8 bases, leaving 13 bases between the germline ends. CDR3 length: 14 residues.

The chain carries TRBV24-1 and TRBJ1-5, with TRBD1 matching 7 bases. V shed 3 bases, J shed 2 bases, and the junction held 9 bases outside the gene matches. Looked up from germline, CDR1 is KGHDR and CDR2 is SFDVKD. The CDR3 length is 17 residues. The CDR3 reads CATSDDNRGTGNQPQHF. CDR3 nucleotides: TGTGCCACCAGTGATGATAACAGGGGAACCGGCAATCAGCCCCAGCATTTT.

The rearrangement links TRBV6-5 to TRBJ2-7; D not certain. Germline V CDR1 and CDR2: MNHEY, SVGAGI. With 5 bases removed from V and 4 bases from J, the gap between germline ends came to 6 bases. The CDR3 length is 11 residues. In DNA form, the CDR3 reads TGTGCCAGCAGTAGCTTTTACGAGCAGTACGTC. It specifies CASSSFYEQYV.

The chain has TRBV9 and TRBJ2-2, with D perhaps given as TRBD1 or TRBD2 (7 bases each). CDR1 and CDR2 from the germline V gene are SGDLS and YYNGEE. Trimming removed 4 bases from V and 3 bases from J, with 16 bases in between. The CDR3 runs 16 residues. CDR3: CASSLQGGADTGELFF. In DNA, the CDR3 is TGTGCCAGCAGCCTCCAGGGGGGGGCTGACACCGGGGAGCTGTTTTTT.

The rearrangement uses TRBV9 and TRBJ2-7; 8 bases are shared with TRBD2. The V gene's germline CDR1 is SGDLS and CDR2 YYNGEE. V trimming: 3 bases; J trimming: 1 base; junction bases outside the gene matches: 9. The CDR3 totals 16 residues. CDR3 nucleotides: TGTGCCAGCAGCGCAGGCACTAGCGGTGGTTCCTACGAGCAGTACTTC. This sequence encodes CASSAGTSGGSYEQYF.

The chain links TRBV4-1 to TRBJ2-3; no clear D. Germline V gives CDR1 MGHRA, CDR2 YSYEKL. The CDR3 extends over 18 amino acids. Trimming stripped 0 bases from V and 2 bases from J, with 18 bases between. Written as DNA, the CDR3 is TGCGCCAGCAGCCAAGATTTCTCGTTACAACCGTCCACAGATACGCAGTATTTT. Protein product: CASSQDFSLQPSTDTQYF.

The chain links TRBV6-4 to TRBJ2-2, with no clear D. V lost 7 bases to trimming and J lost 4 bases, with 19 bases between them. Germline V gene sequence: CDR1 MRHNA, CDR2 SNTAGT. CDR3 length: 16 amino acids. The CDR3 loop reads CASKPNGPPVTGELFF. The CDR3 DNA reads as TGTGCCAGCAAACCGAACGGACCCCCAGTCACCGGGGAGCTGTTTTTT.

The V and J genes are TRBV5-1 and TRBJ2-5; 7 bases map to TRBD2. CDR3 size: 17 residues. Trimming removed 0 bases from V and 4 bases from J; junction bases left unmatched: 12. CDR1 and CDR2 from the germline V gene are SGHRS and YFSETQ. The CDR3, as DNA: TGCGCCAGCAGCTTGGGGGCCTTACAGCCGGGGGGAGAGACCCAGTACTTC. Protein sequence: CASSLGALQPGGETQYF. The complete variable domain, with remaining parts taken from reference TRBV5-1 and TRBJ2-5, reads KAGVTQTPRYLIKTRGQQVTLSCSPISGHRSVSWYQQTPGQGLQFLFEYFSETQRNKGNFPGRFSGRQFSNSRSEMNVSTLELGDSALYLCASSLGALQPGGETQYFGPGTRLLVL.

The genes are TRBV6-2 or TRBV6-3 and TRBJ2-5; 7 bases align to TRBD1. Trimming at V came to 6 bases and at J to 4 bases, leaving 11 bases not matched to a gene. Germline loops: CDR1 MNHEY, CDR2 SVGEGT. CDR3 length: 15 residues. The CDR3 nucleotides are TGTGCCAGCAGCCCCAGGGGGTCTGCGGGAGAGACCCAGTACTTC. Its translation: CASSPRGSAGETQYF.

This clone has a handful of counts. The genes are TRBV6-1 and TRBJ1-2; D gene ambiguous. CDR1 and CDR2 from the germline V gene are MNHNS and SASEGT. This CDR3 contains 10 residues. The V end lost 3 bases, the J end lost 7 bases, and 3 bases lay between the germline ends. This CDR3 is CASSDRGYTF. CDR3 nucleotides: TGTGCCAGCAGTGATCGTGGCTACACCTTC.

The chain recombines TRBV19 with TRBJ2-3; D assignment may be TRBD1 or TRBD2 (5 bases each). CDR3 length: 14 amino acids. Trimming stripped 5 bases from V and 0 bases from J, with 9 bases between. CDR1 is LNHDA and CDR2 is SQIVND in the germline V gene (reference sequence). The CDR3 DNA follows: TGTGCCAGTAGTCCGGGACCGAGCACAGATACGCAGTATTTT. It yields the protein CASSPGPSTDTQYF.